This T cell receptor beta chain is from a study of low-dose radiotherapy and immunotherapy resistance in tumors. Each eligible patient had an advanced solid tumor, and these tumors lacked tumor-infiltrating lymphocytes. First-strand cDNA relied on TRAV- and TRBV-specific primers spanning alpha and beta chains. Amplification, which lasted 20 PCR cycles, used a constant-region primer and V-primer adapter to amplify TCRs. After the mRNA was isolated, it was amplified using in vitro transcription. In TCRdb, the reads were re-called with MiXCR into one record per CDR3 protein. The table lists under 20,000 distinct CDR3 sequences, roughly 70% of them singletons, with about an eighth in the top ten. This CDR3 is 15 amino acids long. CDR1 is SGHRS, CDR2 YFSETQ, per germline. The ends lost 0 bases at V and 7 bases at J; junction bases unmatched: 7.

The chain employs TRBV5-1 and TRBJ1-2; 9 bases line up with TRBD1. The source is a human donor with advanced metastatic prostate, ovarian, gallbladder or colorectal cancer (not recorded which). This table probably holds off-target reads from a library built for another chain. CDR3 residues: CASSLAADRGSGYTF. CDR3 nucleotide sequence: TGCGCCAGCAGCTTGGCCGCGGACAGGGGTTCTGGCTACACCTTC.